Listed below are T cell receptor beta chains from one sample, sequenced in a study of blood T cell repertoires in COVID-19. Clones were sequenced by immunoSEQ multiplex PCR, and TCRdb holds only the in-frame ones, with some missing. Of roughly 290,000 clones listed, around nine tenths are singletons. The specimen sequenced was PBMCs or T cells enriched from blood (not recorded which). All receptors derive from a woman in her thirties or forties who had recovered from COVID-19. The CDR3 runs from the conserved cysteine through the conserved F or W. Fields, in order: clone size, J gene, V gene, D gene, CDR3 protein, CDR3 DNA. A D gene is named only where the DNA matches it firmly. A row's size may be missing; if present it is once, few, many or a size class.

>NA|TRBJ2-1|TRBV3-1/TRBV3-2|NA
CASSPPARGINEQFF
TGTGCCAGCAGCCCCCCCGCAAGGGGGATAAATGAGCAGTTCTTC
>NA|TRBJ2-5|TRBV20-1|NA
CSARDQVTQYF
TGCAGTGCTAGAGATCAGGTGACCCAGTACTTC
>once|TRBJ1-5|TRBV19|TRBD1
CASSGTGRQPQHF
TGTGCCAGTTCCGGGACAGGGCGTCAGCCCCAGCATTTT
>NA|TRBJ2-5|TRBV2|TRBD2
CASSLAGATQETQYF
TGTGCCAGCAGTTTAGCGGGAGCAACCCAAGAGACCCAGTACTTC
>NA|TRBJ1-1|TRBV7-9|NA
CASSFRRGGTEAFF
TGTGCCAGCAGCTTTCGACGGGGGGGCACTGAAGCTTTCTTT
>NA|TRBJ2-5|TRBV7-9|TRBD1
CASSLGTGGETQYF
TGTGCCAGCAGCCTAGGGACAGGGGGCGAGACCCAGTACTTC
>once|TRBJ2-5|TRBV6-5|TRBD1
CASSQQGFLEETQYF
TGTGCCAGCAGTCAACAGGGGTTTCTAGAAGAGACCCAGTACTTC
>NA|TRBJ2-3|TRBV28|TRBD2
CASSLASVAGNTDTQYF
TGTGCCAGCAGTTTAGCGTCGGTAGCGGGAAACACAGATACGCAGTATTTT
>NA|TRBJ1-1|TRBV28|NA
CASSYGRSTEAFF
TGTGCCAGCAGTTACGGAAGGAGCACTGAAGCTTTCTTT
>NA|TRBJ1-2|TRBV19|NA
CASSIGEWLEYGYTF
TGTGCCAGTAGTATTGGGGAGTGGCTGGAGTATGGCTACACCTTC
>NA|TRBJ2-7|TRBV7-2|NA
CASSTTSSSGYEQYF
TGTGCCAGCAGCACGACTTCTTCCTCGGGGTACGAGCAGTACTTC
>NA|TRBJ1-2|TRBV3-1/TRBV3-2|TRBD1
CASSQLDRDGYTF
TGTGCCAGCAGCCAATTAGACAGGGATGGCTACACCTTC
>NA|TRBJ2-1|TRBV7-3|TRBD2
CASSLSGGEQFF
TGTGCCAGCAGCTTATCGGGAGGTGAGCAGTTCTTC
>NA|TRBJ2-3|TRBV27|TRBD2
CASSLMGLAGGGHTQYF
TGTGCCAGCAGTTTAATGGGACTAGCGGGAGGGGGACATACGCAGTATTTT
>NA|TRBJ2-7|TRBV7-9|TRBD2
CASSLLGLAGIYEQYF
TGTGCCAGCAGCTTATTAGGACTAGCGGGGATTTACGAGCAGTACTTC
>NA|TRBJ2-1|TRBV14|TRBD2
CASSVSGRHNEQFF
TGTGCCAGCAGCGTTAGCGGGCGACACAATGAGCAGTTCTTC
>NA|TRBJ2-5|TRBV18|TRBD2
CASSPRAGLADQETQYF
TGTGCCAGCTCACCACGTGCGGGACTAGCGGATCAAGAGACCCAGTACTTC
>NA|TRBJ2-1|TRBV7-3|NA
CASSLTSERNNEQFF
TGTGCCAGCAGCTTAACATCGGAGCGAAACAATGAGCAGTTCTTC
>NA|TRBJ1-2|TRBV7-9|NA
CASTAANYGYTF
TGTGCCAGCACTGCAGCTAACTATGGCTACACCTTC
>NA|TRBJ2-7|TRBV28|TRBD1
CASRRTGVGEQYF
TGTGCCAGCAGACGTACAGGGGTTGGAGAGCAGTACTTC
>NA|TRBJ2-7|TRBV28|NA
CASSSPPDEQYF
TGTGCCAGCAGTTCCCCTCCCGACGAGCAGTACTTC
>NA|TRBJ2-7|TRBV7-9|TRBD2
CATGASGGSSYEQYF
TGTGCCACCGGGGCTAGCGGAGGGAGCTCCTACGAGCAGTACTTC
>NA|TRBJ1-1|TRBV3-1/TRBV3-2|NA
CASSLTGSATEAFF
TGTGCCAGCAGCCTGACAGGCTCGGCCACTGAAGCTTTCTTT
>NA|TRBJ2-7|TRBV7-9|TRBD2
CASSSRTSGRTYEQYF
TGTGCCAGCAGCTCCCGGACTAGCGGAAGGACCTACGAGCAGTACTTC
>few|TRBJ1-4|TRBV29-1|NA
CSVGSSRVNEKLFF
TGCAGCGTGGGCAGCAGCAGGGTTAATGAAAAACTGTTTTTT